The entry below describes one T cell receptor (beta chain). The data belong to a study of blood T cell repertoires in COVID-19. As for the study in general: Some COVID-19 samples were acute and others convalescent; all came from the United States, Italy and Spain. In each case, the material was cDNA or gDNA derived from T cells, B-cell-depleted T cells, or PBMCs.

Authors' data handling: Reference gene primer amplification in the assay estimated nucleated cell counts. Clones were sequenced by immunoSEQ multiplex PCR, and TCRdb holds only the in-frame ones, with some missing. V and J calls and clone size come straight from that table; D and trimming were deduced from the DNA. The sample lists around 250,000 clones; more than 70% were seen once. Sample: peripheral blood. The receptor was isolated from a man aged 80 or over with acute or convalescent COVID-19.

This chain's CDR3 is CATGGFGSYEQYF. The CDR3, as DNA: TGTGCCACCGGAGGATTCGGGAGTTACGAGCAGTACTTC. The J gene is TRBJ2-7, the V gene TRBV6-6, with D possibly matching TRBD2 (6 bases). Germline CDR1 and CDR2: MNHNY and SVGAGI (reference sequence). This CDR3 spans 13 amino acids. Trimming removed 10 bases at V and 4 bases at J, with 17 bases between.